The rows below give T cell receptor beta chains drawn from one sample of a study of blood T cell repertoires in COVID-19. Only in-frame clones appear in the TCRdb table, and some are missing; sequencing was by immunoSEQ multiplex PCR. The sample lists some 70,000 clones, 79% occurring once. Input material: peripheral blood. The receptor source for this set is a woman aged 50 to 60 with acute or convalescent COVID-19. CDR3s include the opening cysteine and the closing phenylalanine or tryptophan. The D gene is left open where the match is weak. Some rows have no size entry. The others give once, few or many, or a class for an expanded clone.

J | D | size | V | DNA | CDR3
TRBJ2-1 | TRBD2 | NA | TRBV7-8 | TGTGCCAGCGAGCGGGGGGGTTCCTACAATGAGCAGTTCTTC | CASERGGSYNEQFF
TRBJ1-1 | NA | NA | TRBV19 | TGTGCCAGTAGTATCGGGGTTAGCACTGAAGCTTTCTTT | CASSIGVSTEAFF
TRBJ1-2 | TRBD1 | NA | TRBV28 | TGTGCCAGCAGTTTATCGCTTCCAGGGGGTGGCTATGGCTACACCTTC | CASSLSLPGGGYGYTF
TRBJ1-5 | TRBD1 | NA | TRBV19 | TGTGCCAGTACGGACAGGGGGAATCAGCCCCAGCATTTT | CASTDRGNQPQHF
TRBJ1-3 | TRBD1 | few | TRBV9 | TGTGCCAGCAGCGGGACAGGTTCTGGAAACACCATATATTTT | CASSGTGSGNTIYF
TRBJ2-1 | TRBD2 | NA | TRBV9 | TGTGCCAGCAGCGTAGAGGGACTAGCGGGGAGCTCCTACAATGAGCAGTTCTTC | CASSVEGLAGSSYNEQFF
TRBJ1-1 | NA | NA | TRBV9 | TGTGCCAGCAGCACCGGACAGAGGAACACTGAAGCTTTCTTT | CASSTGQRNTEAFF
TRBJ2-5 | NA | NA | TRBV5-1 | TGCGCCAGCAGGCGGAGCGGGTTGGAGGAGACCCAGTACTTC | CASRRSGLEETQYF
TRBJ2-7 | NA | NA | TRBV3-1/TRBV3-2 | TGTGCCAGCAGCCATACTAGGGGGTCTTACGAGCAGTACTTC | CASSHTRGSYEQYF
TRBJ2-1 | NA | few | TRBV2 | TGTGCCAGCAGTTCCCCCGCGGCAGGGTTCTACAATGAGCAGTTCTTC | CASSSPAAGFYNEQFF
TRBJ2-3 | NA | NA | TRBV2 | TGTGCCAGCCTAAGGTGGGGCAGTTCTGGCACAGATACGCAGTATTTT | CASLRWGSSGTDTQYF
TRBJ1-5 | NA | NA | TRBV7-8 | TGTGCCAGCAGCTTAGTTTTCAGGGAGGCTAGCAATCAGCCCCAGCATTTT | CASSLVFREASNQPQHF
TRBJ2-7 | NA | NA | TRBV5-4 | TGTGCCAGCAGCGTAGGCCCCGGCGGCTCCTACGAGCAGTACTTC | CASSVGPGGSYEQYF
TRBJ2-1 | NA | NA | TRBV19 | TGTGCCAGTAGTATATCGCAGGCTCCCTACAATGAGCAGTTCTTC | CASSISQAPYNEQFF
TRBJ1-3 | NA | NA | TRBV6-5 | TGTGCCAGCAACTTGGACAGCTCTGGAAACACCATATATTTT | CASNLDSSGNTIYF
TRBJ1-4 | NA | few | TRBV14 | TGTGCCAGCAGCCCACACAGGGTGGGGAAGGAAAAGCTTGCAACTAATGAAAAACTGTTTTTT | CASSPHRVGKEKLATNEKLFF
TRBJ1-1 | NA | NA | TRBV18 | TGTGCCAGCTCACCAGGGGCCGGGACTGAAGCTTTCTTT | CASSPGAGTEAFF
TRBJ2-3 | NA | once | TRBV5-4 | TGTGCCAGCAGCTTGCCAGGGTCAGATACGCAGTATTTT | CASSLPGSDTQYF
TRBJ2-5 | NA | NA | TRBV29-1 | TGCAGCGTTGATGCGGCACCTAGAGAGACCCAGTACTTC | CSVDAAPRETQYF
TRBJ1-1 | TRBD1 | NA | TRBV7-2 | TGTGCCAGCAGGACTACAGGGGTGAACACTGAAGCTTTCTTT | CASRTTGVNTEAFF
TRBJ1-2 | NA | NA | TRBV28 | TGTGCCAGCAGCCGGACAGTTAACTATGGCTACACCTTC | CASSRTVNYGYTF
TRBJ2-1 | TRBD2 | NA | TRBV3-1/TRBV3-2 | TGTGCCAGCAGCCTGGGACTAGCGGGGCTAAATGAGCAGTTCTTC | CASSLGLAGLNEQFF
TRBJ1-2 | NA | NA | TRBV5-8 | TGTGCCAGCAGCTACCCCGGGAGAGGCTACACCTTC | CASSYPGRGYTF
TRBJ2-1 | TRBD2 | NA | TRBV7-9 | TGTGCCAGCAGCTTATCTCTAGCGGGGACTGACAATGAGCAGTTCTTC | CASSLSLAGTDNEQFF
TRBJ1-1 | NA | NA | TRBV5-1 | TGCGCCAGCAGCTTGGACAGGCCTAACACTGAAGCTTTCTTT | CASSLDRPNTEAFF
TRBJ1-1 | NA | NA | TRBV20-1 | TGCAGTGCTAGTTCCGGAGGATACACTGAAGCTTTCTTT | CSASSGGYTEAFF
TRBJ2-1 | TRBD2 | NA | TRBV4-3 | TGCGCCAGCAGCCAAGCCGCTAGCGGGGACCTCTCCTACAATGAGCAGTTCTTC | CASSQAASGDLSYNEQFF
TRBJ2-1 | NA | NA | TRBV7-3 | TGTGCCAGCAGCGTCGGCCAGGCCTACAATGAGCAGTTCTTC | CASSVGQAYNEQFF
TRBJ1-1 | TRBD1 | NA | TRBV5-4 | TGTGCCAGCAGCTTGAGGACAGGGACTGAAGCTTTCTTT | CASSLRTGTEAFF
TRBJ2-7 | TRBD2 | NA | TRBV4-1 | TGCGCCAGCAGCTCTTCGCGGGGGGCCCTCTACGAGCAGTACTTC | CASSSSRGALYEQYF
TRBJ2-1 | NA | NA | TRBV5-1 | TGCGCCAGCAGCGGGCCCCTGATATCTGAGCAGTTCTTC | CASSGPLISEQFF
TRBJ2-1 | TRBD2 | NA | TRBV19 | TGTGCCAGTAGTATACTACGGACTAGCGGAGCGGCTGAGCAGTTCTTC | CASSILRTSGAAEQFF
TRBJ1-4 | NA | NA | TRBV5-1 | TGCGCCAGCAGTTTTGACAGCTCTAATGAAAAACTGTTTTTT | CASSFDSSNEKLFF
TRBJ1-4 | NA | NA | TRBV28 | TGTGCCAGCAGTTTACCGCAGGAAAAACTGTTTTTT | CASSLPQEKLFF
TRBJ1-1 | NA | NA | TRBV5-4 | TGTGCCAGCAGCGAGGGCCTTAACACTGAAGCTTTCTTT | CASSEGLNTEAFF
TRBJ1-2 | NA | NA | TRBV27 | TGTGCCACTCGGGTCCTAAACTATGGCTACACCTTC | CATRVLNYGYTF
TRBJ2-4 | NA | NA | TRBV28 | TGTGCCAGCCAGGGGCTAGCCAAAAACATTCAGTACTTC | CASQGLAKNIQYF
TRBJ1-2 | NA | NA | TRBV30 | TGTGCCTGGAGGGGTGACAGCCGAATCTATGGCTACACCTTC | CAWRGDSRIYGYTF
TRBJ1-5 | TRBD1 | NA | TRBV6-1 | TGTGCCAGCATCCTTGCGGACAGGGTGAATCAGCCCCAGCATTTT | CASILADRVNQPQHF
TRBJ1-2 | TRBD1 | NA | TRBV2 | TGTGCCAGCAGCGAGGTGGGACAGGGGGCGCGCGGCTACACCTTC | CASSEVGQGARGYTF
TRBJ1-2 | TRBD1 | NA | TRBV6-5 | TGTGCCAGCAGAACCCCGGGACAGGGGCTCTATGGCTACACCTTC | CASRTPGQGLYGYTF
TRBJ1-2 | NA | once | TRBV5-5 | TGTGCCAGCATTCCGCGTGATAACTATGGCTACACCTTC | CASIPRDNYGYTF
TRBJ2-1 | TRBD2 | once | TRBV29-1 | TGCAGCGTTGATTGGCTAGCGGACAATGAGCAGTTCTTC | CSVDWLADNEQFF